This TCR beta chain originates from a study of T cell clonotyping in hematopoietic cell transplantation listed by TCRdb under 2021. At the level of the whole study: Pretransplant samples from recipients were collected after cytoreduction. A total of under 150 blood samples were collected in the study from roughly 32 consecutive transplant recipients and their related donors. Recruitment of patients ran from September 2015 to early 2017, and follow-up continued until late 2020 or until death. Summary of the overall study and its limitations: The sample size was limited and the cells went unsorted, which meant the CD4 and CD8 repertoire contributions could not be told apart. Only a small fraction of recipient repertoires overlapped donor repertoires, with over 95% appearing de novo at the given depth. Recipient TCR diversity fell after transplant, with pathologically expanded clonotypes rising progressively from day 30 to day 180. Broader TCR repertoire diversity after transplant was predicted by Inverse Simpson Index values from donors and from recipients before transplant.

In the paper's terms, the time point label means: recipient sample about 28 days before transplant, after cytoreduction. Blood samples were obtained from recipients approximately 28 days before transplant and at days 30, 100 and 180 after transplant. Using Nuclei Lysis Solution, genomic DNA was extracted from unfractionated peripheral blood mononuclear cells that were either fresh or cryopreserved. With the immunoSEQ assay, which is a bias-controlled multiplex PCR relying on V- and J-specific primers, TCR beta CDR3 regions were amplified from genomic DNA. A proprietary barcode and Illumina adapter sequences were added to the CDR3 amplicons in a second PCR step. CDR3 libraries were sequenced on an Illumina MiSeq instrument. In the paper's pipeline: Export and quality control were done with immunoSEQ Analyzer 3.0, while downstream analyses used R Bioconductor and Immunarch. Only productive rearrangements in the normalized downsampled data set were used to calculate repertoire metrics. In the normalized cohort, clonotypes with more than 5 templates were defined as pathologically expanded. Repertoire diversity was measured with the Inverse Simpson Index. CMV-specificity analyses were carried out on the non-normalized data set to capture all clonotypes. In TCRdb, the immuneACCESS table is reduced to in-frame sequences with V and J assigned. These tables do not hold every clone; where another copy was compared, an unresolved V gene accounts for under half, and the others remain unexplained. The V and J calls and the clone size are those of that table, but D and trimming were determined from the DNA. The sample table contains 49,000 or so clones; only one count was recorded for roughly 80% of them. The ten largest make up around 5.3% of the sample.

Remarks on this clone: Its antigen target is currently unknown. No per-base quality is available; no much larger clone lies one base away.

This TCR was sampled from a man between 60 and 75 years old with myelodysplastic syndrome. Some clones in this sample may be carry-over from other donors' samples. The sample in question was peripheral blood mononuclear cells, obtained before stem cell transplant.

The CDR3 protein is CASSLGTGGYSPLHF. The DNA sequence follows: TGTGCCAGCAGTTTGGGCACGGGTGGATATTCACCCCTCCACTTT. The V and J segments used are TRBV28 and TRBJ1-6; no D gene call is confident. V is clipped by 3 bases and J by 8 bases, and the sequence between their germline boundaries is 14 bases long. The CDR3 contains 15 residues, cysteine and phenylalanine counted. Of the read, only the CDR3 DNA is kept; its 45 bases are in frame from base 1. Reading the germline V gene gives CDR1 MDHEN and CDR2 SYDVKM. The full variable domain, completed from the reference TRBV28 and TRBJ1-6 proteins outside the CDR3, reads DVKVTQSSRYLVKRTGEKVFLECVQDMDHENMFWYRQDPGLGLRLIYFSYDVKMKEKGDIPEGYSVSREKKERFSLILESASTNQTSMYLCASSLGTGGYSPLHFGNGTRLTVT.